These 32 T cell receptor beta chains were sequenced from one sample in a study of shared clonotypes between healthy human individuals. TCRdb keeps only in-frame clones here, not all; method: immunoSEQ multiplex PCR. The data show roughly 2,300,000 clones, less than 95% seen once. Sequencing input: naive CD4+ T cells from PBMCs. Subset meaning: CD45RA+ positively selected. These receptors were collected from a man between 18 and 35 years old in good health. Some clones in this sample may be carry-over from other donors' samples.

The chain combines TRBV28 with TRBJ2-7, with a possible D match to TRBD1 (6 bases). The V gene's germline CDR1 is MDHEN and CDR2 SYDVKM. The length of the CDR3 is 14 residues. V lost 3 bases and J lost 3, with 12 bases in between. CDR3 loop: CASSLGTTFYEQYF. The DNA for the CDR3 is TGTGCCAGCAGTTTGGGGACAACATTCTACGAGCAGTACTTC.

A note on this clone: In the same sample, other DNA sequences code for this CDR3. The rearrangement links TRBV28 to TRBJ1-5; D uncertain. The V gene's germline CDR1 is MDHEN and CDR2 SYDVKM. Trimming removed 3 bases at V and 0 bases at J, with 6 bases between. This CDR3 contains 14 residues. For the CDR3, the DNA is TGTGCCAGCAGTTTTGGCGATAGCAATCAGCCCCAGCATTTT. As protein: CASSFGDSNQPQHF.

The CDR3 nucleotides are TGTGCCAGCAGTTTCGCCGAAAAACTGTTTTTT. It yields the protein CASSFAEKLFF. The chain is built from TRBV6-6 and TRBJ1-4, with unresolved D. The germline V gene encodes CDR1 MNHNY and CDR2 SVGAGI (reference sequence). CDR3 size: 11 residues. V lost 4 bases to trimming and J lost 8 bases, with 5 bases between them.

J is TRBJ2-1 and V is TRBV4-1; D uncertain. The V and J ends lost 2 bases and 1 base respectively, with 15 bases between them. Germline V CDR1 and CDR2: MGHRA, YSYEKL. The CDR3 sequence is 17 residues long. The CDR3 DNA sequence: TGCGCCAGCAGCCAATTCCAGACTGGATCTTCCTACAATGAGCAGTTCTTC. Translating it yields CASSQFQTGSSYNEQFF.

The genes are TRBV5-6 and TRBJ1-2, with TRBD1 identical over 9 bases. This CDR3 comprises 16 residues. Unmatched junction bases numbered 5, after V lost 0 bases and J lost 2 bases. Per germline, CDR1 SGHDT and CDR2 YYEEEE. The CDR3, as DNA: TGTGCCAGCAGCTTGGCGTCCGGGACAGGGAACTATGGCTACACCTTC. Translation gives CASSLASGTGNYGYTF.

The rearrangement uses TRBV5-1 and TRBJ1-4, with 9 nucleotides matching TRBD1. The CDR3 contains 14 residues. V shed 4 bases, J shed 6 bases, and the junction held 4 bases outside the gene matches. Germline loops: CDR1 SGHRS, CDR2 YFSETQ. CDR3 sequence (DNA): TGCGCCAGCAGCGGACAGGGGTTACATGAAAAACTGTTTTTT. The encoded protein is CASSGQGLHEKLFF.

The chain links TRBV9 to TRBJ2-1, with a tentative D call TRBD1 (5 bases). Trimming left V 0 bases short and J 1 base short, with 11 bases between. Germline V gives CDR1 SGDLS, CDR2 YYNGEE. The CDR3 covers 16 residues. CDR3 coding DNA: TGTGCCAGCAGCGTAGCTGGGGCCGAATCCTACAATGAGCAGTTCTTC. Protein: CASSVAGAESYNEQFF.

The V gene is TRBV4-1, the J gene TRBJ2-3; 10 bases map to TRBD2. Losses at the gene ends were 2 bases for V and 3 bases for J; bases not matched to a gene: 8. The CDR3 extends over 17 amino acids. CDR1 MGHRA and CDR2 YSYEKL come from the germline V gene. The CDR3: CASSQPLAGAETDTQYF. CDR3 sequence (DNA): TGCGCCAGCAGCCAACCCCTAGCGGGAGCTGAGACAGATACGCAGTATTTT.

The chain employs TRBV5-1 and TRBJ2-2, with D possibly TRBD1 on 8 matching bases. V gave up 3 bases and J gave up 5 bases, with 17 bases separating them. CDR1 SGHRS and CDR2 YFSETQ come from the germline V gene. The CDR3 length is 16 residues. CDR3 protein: CASSSDRGAGTGELFF. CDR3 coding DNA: TGCGCCAGCAGCTCCGACAGGGGAGCGGGAACCGGGGAGCTGTTTTTT.

The CDR3: CASSLGGTSYNEQFF. DNA for the CDR3: TGTGCCAGCAGCTTAGGCGGGACCTCCTACAATGAGCAGTTCTTC. The chain joins TRBV11-2 to TRBJ2-1; possible D gene TRBD2, 6 bases. The length of the CDR3 is 15 residues. Germline assignment: CDR1 SGHAT and CDR2 FQNNGV. V dropped 1 base and J dropped 0 bases, with 7 bases sitting between them.

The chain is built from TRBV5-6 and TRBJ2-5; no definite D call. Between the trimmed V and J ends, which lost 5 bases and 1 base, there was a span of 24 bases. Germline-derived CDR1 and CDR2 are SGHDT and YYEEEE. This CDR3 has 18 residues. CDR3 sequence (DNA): TGTGCCAGCAGACCCCGCGCGAGAGTCGGGCCATTCCAAGAGACCCAGTACTTC. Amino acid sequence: CASRPRARVGPFQETQYF.

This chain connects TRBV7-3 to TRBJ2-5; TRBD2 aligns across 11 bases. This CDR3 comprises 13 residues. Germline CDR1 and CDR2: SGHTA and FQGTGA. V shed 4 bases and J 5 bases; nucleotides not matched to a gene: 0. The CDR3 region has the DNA TGTGCCAGCAGCTCTAGCGGGAGGGAGACCCAGTACTTC. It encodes CASSSSGRETQYF.

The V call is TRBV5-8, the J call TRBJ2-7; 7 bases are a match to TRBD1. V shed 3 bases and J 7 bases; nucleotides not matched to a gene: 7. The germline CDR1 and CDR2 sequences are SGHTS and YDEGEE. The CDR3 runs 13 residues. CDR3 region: CASSSTGSWEQYF. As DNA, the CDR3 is TGTGCCAGCAGCTCGACAGGGTCCTGGGAGCAGTACTTC.

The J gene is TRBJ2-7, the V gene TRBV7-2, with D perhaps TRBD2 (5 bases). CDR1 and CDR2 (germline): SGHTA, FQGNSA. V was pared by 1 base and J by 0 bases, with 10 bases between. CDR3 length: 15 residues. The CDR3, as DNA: TGTGCCAGCAGCTTAGGGTACCGGGGCTCCTACGAGCAGTACTTC. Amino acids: CASSLGYRGSYEQYF.

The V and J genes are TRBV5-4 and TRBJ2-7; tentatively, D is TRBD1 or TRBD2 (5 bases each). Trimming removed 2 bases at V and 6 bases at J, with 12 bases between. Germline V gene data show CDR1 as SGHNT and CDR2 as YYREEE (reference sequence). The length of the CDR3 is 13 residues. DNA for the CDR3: TGTGCCAGCAGCTTTGGGACCTCGTCCGAGCAGTACTTC. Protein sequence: CASSFGTSSEQYF.

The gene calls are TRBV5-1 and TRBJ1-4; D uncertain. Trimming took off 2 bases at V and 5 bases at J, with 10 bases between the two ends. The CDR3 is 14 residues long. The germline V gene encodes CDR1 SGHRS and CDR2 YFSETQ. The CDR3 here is CASSLGPENEKLFF. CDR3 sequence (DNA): TGCGCCAGCAGCTTAGGGCCGGAAAATGAAAAACTGTTTTTT.

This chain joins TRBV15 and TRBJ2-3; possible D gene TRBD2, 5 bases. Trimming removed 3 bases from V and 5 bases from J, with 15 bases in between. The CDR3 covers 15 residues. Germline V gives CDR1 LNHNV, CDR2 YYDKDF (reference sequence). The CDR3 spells CATSSGVRAKDTQYF. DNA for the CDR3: TGTGCCACCAGCAGCGGGGTGAGGGCCAAAGATACGCAGTATTTT.

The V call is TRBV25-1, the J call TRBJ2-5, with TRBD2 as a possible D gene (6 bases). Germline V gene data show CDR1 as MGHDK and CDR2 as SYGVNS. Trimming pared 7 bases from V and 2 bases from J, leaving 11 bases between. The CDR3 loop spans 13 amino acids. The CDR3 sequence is CASNPAGQETQYF. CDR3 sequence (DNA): TGTGCCAGCAATCCGGCGGGACAAGAGACCCAGTACTTC.

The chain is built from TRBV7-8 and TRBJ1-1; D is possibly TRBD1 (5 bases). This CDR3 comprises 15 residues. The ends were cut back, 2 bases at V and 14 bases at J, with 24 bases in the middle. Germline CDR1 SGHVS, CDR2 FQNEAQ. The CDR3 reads CASSLLSQGAGFGFF. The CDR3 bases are TGTGCCAGCAGCTTACTAAGTCAAGGGGCAGGGTTCGGATTCTTT. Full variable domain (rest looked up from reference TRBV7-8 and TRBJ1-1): GAGVSQSPRYKVAKRGQDVALRCDPISGHVSLFWYQQALGQGPEFLTYFQNEAQLDKSGLPSDRFFAERPEGSVSTLKIQRTQQEDSAVYLCASSLLSQGAGFGFFGQGTRLTVV.

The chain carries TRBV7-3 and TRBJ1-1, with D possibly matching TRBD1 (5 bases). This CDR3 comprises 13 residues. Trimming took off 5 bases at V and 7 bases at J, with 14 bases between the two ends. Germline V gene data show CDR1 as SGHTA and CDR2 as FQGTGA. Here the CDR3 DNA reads TGTGCCAGCAGCCAGGGCATGGTTGGTGAAGCTTTCTTT. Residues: CASSQGMVGEAFF.

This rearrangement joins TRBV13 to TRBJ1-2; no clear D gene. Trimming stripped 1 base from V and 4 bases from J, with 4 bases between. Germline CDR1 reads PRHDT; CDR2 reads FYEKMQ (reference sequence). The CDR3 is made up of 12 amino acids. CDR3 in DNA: TGTGCCAGCAGCTTAGTATCCTATGGCTACACCTTC. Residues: CASSLVSYGYTF. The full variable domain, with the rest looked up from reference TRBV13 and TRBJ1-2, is AAGVIQSPRHLIKEKRETATLKCYPIPRHDTVYWYQQGPGQDPQFLISFYEKMQSDKGSIPDRFSAQQFSDYHSELNMSSLELGDSALYFCASSLVSYGYTFGSGTRLTVV.

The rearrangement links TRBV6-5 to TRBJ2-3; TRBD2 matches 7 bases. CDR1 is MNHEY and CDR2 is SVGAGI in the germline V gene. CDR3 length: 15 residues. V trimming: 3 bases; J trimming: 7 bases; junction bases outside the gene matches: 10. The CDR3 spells CASSYGLAEANTQYF. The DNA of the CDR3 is TGTGCCAGCAGTTATGGGCTAGCGGAGGCAAATACGCAGTATTTT.

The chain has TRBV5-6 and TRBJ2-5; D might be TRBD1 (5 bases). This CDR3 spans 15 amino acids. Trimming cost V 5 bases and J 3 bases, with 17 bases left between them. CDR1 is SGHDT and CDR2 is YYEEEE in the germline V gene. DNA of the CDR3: TGTGCCAGCAGGTTCTCCCTAGACAGCGAAGAGACCCAGTACTTC. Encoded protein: CASRFSLDSEETQYF.

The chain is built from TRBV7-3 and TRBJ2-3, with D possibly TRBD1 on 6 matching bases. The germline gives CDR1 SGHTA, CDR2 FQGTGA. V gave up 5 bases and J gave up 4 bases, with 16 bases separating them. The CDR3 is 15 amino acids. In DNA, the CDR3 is TGTGCCAGCAGCATTACCGGGACAAGAGCAGATACGCAGTATTTT. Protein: CASSITGTRADTQYF.

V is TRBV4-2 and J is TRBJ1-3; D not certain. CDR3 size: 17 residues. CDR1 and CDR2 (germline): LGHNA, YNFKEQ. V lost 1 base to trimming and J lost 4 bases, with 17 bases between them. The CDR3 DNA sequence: TGTGCCAGCAGCCAAGTAGGTCAGGCCCAAAGCGGAAACACCATATATTTT. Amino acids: CASSQVGQAQSGNTIYF.

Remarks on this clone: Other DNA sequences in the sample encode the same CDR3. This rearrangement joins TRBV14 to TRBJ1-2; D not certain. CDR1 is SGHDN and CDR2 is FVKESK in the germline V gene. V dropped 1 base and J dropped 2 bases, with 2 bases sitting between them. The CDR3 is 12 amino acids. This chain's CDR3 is CASSQGNYGYTF. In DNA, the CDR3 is TGTGCCAGCAGCCAAGGGAACTATGGCTACACCTTC.

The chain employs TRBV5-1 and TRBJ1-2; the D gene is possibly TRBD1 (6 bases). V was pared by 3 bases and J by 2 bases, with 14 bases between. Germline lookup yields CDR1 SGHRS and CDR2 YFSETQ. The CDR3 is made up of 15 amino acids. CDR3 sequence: CASSSGGNTNYGYTF. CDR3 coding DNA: TGCGCCAGCAGCTCCGGGGGCAACACCAACTATGGCTACACCTTC.

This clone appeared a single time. CDR3 sequence reads: CASSAPGLAGEGEQYF. DNA of the CDR3: TGTGCCAGCAGTGCCCCTGGACTAGCGGGAGAGGGCGAGCAGTACTTC. The gene calls are TRBV25-1 and TRBJ2-7, with 13 nucleotides matching TRBD2. Germline values: CDR1 MGHDK, CDR2 SYGVNS. Unmatched junction bases numbered 9, after V lost 4 bases and J lost 6 bases. This CDR3 is built from 16 residues.

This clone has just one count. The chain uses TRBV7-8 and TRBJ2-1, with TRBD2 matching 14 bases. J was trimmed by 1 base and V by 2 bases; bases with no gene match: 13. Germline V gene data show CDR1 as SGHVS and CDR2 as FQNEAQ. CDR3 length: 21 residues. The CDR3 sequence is CASSLKTSWTSGRKSYNEQFF. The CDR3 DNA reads TGTGCCAGCAGCTTAAAAACGTCTTGGACTAGCGGGAGGAAGTCCTACAATGAGCAGTTCTTC. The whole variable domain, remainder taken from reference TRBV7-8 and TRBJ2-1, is GAGVSQSPRYKVAKRGQDVALRCDPISGHVSLFWYQQALGQGPEFLTYFQNEAQLDKSGLPSDRFFAERPEGSVSTLKIQRTQQEDSAVYLCASSLKTSWTSGRKSYNEQFFGPGTRLTVL.

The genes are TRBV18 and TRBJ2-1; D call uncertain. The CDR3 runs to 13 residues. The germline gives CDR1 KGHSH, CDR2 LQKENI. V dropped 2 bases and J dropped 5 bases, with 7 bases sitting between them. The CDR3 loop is CASSPGIDNEQFF. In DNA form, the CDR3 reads TGTGCCAGCTCACCAGGGATTGACAATGAGCAGTTCTTC.

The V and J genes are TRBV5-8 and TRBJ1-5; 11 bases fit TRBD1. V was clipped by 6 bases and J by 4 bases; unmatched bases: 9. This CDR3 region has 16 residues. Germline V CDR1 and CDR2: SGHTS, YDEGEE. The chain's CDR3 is CASNGQGAHLNQPQHF. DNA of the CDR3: TGTGCCAGCAACGGACAGGGGGCTCATTTGAATCAGCCCCAGCATTTT.

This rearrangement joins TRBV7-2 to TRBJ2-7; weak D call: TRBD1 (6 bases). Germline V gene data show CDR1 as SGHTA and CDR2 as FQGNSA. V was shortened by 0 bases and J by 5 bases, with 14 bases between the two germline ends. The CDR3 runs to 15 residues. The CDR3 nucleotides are TGTGCCAGCAGCTTAGCGACAGGCGCCACCCACGAGCAGTACTTC. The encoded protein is CASSLATGATHEQYF.